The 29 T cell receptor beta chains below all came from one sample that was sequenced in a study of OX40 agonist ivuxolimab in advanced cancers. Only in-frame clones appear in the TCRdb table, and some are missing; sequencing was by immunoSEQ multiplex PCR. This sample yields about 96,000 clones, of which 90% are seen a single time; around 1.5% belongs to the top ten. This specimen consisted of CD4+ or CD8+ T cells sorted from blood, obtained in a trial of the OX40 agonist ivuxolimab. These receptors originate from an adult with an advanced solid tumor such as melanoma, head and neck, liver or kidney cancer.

CDR3 loop: CASSSLRGPTEAFF. CDR3 coding DNA: TGCGCCAGCAGCTCCCTGCGGGGACCCACTGAAGCTTTCTTT. This chain connects TRBV5-1 to TRBJ1-1; perhaps TRBD1 as D (5 bases). Germline CDR1 is SGHRS and CDR2 is YFSETQ. The CDR3 loop spans 14 amino acids. V shed 3 bases and J shed 4 bases, with 13 bases lying between them.

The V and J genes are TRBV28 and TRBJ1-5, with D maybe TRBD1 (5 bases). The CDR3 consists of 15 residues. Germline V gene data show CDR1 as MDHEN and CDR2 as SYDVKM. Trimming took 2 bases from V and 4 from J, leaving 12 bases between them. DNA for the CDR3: TGTGCCAGCAGTTTAATTTCAGGGAGGAATCAGCCCCAGCATTTT. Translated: CASSLISGRNQPQHF. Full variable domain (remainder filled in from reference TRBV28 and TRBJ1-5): DVKVTQSSRYLVKRTGEKVFLECVQDMDHENMFWYRQDPGLGLRLIYFSYDVKMKEKGDIPEGYSVSREKKERFSLILESASTNQTSMYLCASSLISGRNQPQHFGDGTRLSIL.

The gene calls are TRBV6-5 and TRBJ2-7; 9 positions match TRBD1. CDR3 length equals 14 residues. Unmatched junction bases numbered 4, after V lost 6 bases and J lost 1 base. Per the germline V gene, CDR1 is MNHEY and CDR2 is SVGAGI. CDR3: CASRDRGPSYEQYF. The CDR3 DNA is TGTGCCAGCAGGGACAGGGGTCCATCCTACGAGCAGTACTTC.

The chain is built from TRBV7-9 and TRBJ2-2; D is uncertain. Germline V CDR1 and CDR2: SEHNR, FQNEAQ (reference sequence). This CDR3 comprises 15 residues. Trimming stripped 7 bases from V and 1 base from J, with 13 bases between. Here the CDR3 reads CASTQTPRNTGELFF. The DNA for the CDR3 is TGTGCCAGCACCCAGACACCGAGGAACACCGGGGAGCTGTTTTTT. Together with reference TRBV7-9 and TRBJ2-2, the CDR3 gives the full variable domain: DTGVSQNPRHKITKRGQNVTFRCDPISEHNRLYWYRQTLGQGPEFLTYFQNEAQLEKSRLLSDRFSAERPKGSFSTLEIQRTEQGDSAMYLCASTQTPRNTGELFFGEGSRLTVL.

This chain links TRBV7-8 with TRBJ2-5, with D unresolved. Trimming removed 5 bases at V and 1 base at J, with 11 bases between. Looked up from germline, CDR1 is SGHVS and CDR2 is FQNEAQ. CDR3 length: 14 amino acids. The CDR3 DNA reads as TGTGCCAGCAGCCTCGGACGGGTCCAAGAGACCCAGTACTTC. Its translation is CASSLGRVQETQYF.

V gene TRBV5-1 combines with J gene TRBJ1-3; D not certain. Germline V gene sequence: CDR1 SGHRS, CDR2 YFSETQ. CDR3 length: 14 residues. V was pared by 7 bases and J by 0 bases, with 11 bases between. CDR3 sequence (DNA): TGCGCCAGCGCTCCCGGACTCTCTGGAAACACCATATATTTT. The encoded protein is CASAPGLSGNTIYF.

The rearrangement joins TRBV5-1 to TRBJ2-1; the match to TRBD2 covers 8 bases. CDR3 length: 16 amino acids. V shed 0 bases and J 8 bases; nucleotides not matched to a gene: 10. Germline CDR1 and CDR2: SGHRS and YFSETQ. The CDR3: CASSLVAGRAIDEQFF. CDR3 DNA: TGCGCCAGCAGCTTGGTAGCCGGGAGGGCCATCGATGAGCAGTTCTTC.

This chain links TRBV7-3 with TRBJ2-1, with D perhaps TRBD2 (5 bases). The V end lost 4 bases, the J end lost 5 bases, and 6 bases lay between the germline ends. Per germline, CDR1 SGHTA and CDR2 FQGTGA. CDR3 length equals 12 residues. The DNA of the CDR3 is TGTGCCAGCAGCTGGACTCACAATGAGCAGTTCTTC. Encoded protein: CASSWTHNEQFF. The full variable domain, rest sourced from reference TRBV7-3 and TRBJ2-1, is GAGVSQTPSNKVTEKGKYVELRCDPISGHTALYWYRQSLGQGPEFLIYFQGTGAADDSGLPNDRFFAVRPEGSVSTLKIQRTERGDSAVYLCASSWTHNEQFFGPGTRLTVL.

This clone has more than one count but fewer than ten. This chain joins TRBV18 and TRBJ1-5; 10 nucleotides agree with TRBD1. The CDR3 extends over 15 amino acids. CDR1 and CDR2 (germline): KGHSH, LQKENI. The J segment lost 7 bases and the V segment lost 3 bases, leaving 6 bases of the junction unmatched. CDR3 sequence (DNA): TGTGCCAGCTCACCTCCCGGGACAGGGGACCAGCCCCAGCATTTT. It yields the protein CASSPPGTGDQPQHF. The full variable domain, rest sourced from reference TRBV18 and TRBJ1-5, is NAGVMQNPRHLVRRRGQEARLRCSPMKGHSHVYWYRQLPEEGLKFMVYLQKENIIDESGMPKERFSAEFPKEGPSILRIQQVVRGDSAAYFCASSPPGTGDQPQHFGDGTRLSIL.

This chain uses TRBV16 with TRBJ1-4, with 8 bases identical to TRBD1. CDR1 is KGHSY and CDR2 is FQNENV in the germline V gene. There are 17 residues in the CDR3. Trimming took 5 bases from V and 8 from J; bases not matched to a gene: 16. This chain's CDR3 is CASSAGLSGQGREKLFF. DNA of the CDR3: TGTGCCAGCAGCGCAGGATTGAGCGGACAGGGTCGGGAAAAACTGTTTTTT.

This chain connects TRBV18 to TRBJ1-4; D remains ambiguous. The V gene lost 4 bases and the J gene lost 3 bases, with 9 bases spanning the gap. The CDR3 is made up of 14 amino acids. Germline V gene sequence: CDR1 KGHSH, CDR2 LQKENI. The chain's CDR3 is CASSLLAANEKLFF. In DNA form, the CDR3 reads TGTGCCAGCTCACTCCTGGCGGCTAATGAAAAACTGTTTTTT.

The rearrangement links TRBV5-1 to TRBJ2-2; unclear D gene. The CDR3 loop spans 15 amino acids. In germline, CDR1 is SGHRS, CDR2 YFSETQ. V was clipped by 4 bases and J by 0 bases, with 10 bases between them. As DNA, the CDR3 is TGCGCCAGCAGCGGAGACATAGCGAACACCGGGGAGCTGTTTTTT. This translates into CASSGDIANTGELFF.

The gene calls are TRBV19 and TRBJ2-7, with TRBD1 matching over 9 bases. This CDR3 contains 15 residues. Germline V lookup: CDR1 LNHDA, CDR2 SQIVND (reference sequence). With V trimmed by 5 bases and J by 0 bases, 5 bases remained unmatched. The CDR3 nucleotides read TGTGCCAGTAGTCAAGGGACAGGGAGCTCCTACGAGCAGTACTTC. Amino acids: CASSQGTGSSYEQYF.

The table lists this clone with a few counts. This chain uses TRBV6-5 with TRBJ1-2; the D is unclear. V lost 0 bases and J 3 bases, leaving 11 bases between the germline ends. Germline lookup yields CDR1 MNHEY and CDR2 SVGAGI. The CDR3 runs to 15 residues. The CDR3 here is CASSYSSNRDYGYTF. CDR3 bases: TGTGCCAGCAGTTACTCGTCCAACCGTGACTATGGCTACACCTTC.

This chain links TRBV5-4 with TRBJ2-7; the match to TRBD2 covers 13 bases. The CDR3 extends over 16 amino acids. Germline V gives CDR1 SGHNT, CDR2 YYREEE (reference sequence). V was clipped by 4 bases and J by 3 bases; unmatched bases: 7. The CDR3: CASSDEGTSGNYEQYF. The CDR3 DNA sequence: TGTGCCAGCAGCGACGAAGGGACTAGCGGGAACTACGAGCAGTACTTC.

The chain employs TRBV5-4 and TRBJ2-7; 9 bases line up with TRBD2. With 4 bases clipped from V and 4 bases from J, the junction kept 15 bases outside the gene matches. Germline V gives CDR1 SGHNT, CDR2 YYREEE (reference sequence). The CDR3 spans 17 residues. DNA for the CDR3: TGTGCCAGCAGCCGCGGGGGGGGGCGAACACTTCATTACGAGCAGTACTTC. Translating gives CASSRGGGRTLHYEQYF.

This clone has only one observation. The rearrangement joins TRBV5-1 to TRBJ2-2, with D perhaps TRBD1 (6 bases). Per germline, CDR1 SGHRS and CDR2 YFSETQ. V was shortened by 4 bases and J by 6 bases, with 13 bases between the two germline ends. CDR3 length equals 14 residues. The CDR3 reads CASSLRTGSGELFF. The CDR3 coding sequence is TGCGCCAGCAGCCTAAGAACAGGGTCCGGGGAGCTGTTTTTT. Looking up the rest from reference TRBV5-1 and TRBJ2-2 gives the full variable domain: KAGVTQTPRYLIKTRGQQVTLSCSPISGHRSVSWYQQTPGQGLQFLFEYFSETQRNKGNFPGRFSGRQFSNSRSEMNVSTLELGDSALYLCASSLRTGSGELFFGEGSRLTVL.

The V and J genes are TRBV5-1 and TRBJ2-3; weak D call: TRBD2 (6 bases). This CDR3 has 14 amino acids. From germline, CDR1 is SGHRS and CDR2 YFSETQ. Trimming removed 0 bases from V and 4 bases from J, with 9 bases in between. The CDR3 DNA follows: TGCGCCAGCAGCTTGGTCGCGGGATCAGATACGCAGTATTTT. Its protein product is CASSLVAGSDTQYF.

Here the CDR3 reads CASSLIGTGNEQFF. CDR3 nucleotide sequence: TGTGCCAGCAGCTTAATAGGGACGGGCAATGAGCAGTTCTTC. This chain links TRBV7-2 with TRBJ2-1; perhaps D is TRBD1 or TRBD2 (5 bases each). The CDR3 consists of 14 residues. Germline V gene sequence: CDR1 SGHTA, CDR2 FQGNSA. Deletions cut 2 bases from V and 6 bases from J, with 11 bases between.

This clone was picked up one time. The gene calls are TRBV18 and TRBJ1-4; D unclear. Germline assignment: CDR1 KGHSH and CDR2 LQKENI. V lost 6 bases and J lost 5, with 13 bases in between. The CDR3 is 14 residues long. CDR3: CASSPRATNEKLFF. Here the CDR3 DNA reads TGTGCCAGCTCCCCTAGGGCCACGAATGAAAAACTGTTTTTT.

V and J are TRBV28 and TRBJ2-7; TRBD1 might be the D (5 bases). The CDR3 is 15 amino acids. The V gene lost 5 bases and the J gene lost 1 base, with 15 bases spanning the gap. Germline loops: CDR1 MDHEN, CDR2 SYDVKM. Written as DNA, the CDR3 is TGTGCCAGCAGTCCCCTTGTAGGGGATTCCTACGAGCAGTACTTC. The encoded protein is CASSPLVGDSYEQYF.

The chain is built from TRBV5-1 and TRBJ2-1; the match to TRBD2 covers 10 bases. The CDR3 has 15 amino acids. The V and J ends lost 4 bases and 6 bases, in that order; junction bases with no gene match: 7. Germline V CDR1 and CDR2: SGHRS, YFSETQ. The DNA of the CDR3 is TGCGCCAGCAGCCCGACCGGGACTAGCGCCAATGAGCAGTTCTTC. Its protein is CASSPTGTSANEQFF.

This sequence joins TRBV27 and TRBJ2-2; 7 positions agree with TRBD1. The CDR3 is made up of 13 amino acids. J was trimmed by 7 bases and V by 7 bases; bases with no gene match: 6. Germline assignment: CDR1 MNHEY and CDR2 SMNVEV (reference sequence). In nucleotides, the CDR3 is TGTGCCAGCAACCGACAGGGCGTCGGGGAGCTGTTTTTT. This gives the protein CASNRQGVGELFF.

CDR3 amino acids: CASSLGTGISNQPQHF. CDR3 DNA sequence: TGTGCCAGCAGCTTGGGGACAGGAATTAGCAATCAGCCCCAGCATTTT. The gene calls are TRBV5-6 and TRBJ1-5, with 7 bases fitting TRBD1. The CDR3 sequence is 16 residues long. Germline V lookup: CDR1 SGHDT, CDR2 YYEEEE. J was trimmed by 0 bases and V by 0 bases; bases with no gene match: 3.

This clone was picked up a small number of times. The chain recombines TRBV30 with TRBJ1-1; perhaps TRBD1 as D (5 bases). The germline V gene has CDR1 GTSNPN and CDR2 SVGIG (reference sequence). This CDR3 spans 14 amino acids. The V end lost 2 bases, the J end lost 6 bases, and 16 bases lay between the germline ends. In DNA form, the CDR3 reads TGTGCCTGGAGTTCATGGCCGACAGTGCCTGAAGCTTTCTTT. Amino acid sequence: CAWSSWPTVPEAFF.

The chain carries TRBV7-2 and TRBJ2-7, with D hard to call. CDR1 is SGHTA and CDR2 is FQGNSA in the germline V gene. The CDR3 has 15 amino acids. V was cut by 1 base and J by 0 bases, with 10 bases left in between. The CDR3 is CASSLEDASSYEQYF. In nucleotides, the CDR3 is TGTGCCAGCAGCTTAGAGGACGCTAGCTCCTACGAGCAGTACTTC.

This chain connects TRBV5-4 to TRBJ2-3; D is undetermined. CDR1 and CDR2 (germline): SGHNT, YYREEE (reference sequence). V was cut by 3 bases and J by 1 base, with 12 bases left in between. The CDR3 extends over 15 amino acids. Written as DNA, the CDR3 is TGTGCCAGCAGCTCCCTAGTCTACGGCACAGATACGCAGTATTTT. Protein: CASSSLVYGTDTQYF.

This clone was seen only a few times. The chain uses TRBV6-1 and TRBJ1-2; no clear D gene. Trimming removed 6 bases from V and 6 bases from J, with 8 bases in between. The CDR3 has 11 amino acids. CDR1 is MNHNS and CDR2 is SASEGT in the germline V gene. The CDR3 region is CASSLGHGYTF. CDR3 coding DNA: TGTGCCAGCAGCCTCGGGCATGGCTACACCTTC.

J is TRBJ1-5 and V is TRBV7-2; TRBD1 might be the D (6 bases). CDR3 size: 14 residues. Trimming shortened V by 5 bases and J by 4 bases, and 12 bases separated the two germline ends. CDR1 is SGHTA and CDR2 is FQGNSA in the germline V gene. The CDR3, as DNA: TGTGCCAGCAGCGCAGGACAGAATAATCAGCCCCAGCATTTT. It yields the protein CASSAGQNNQPQHF.